This T cell receptor beta chain is drawn from a study of graft-versus-host responses after intestinal transplantation. Across the whole study: Each of the recipients got a multivisceral, liver-intestinal, or isolated intestinal transplant.

Only in-frame clones appear in the TCRdb table, and some are missing; sequencing was by immunoSEQ multiplex PCR. The sample carries over 45,000 clones, 85% to 95% recorded once. Turning to this clone: Antigen specificity is unknown.

This specimen was unstimulated CD4+ T cells sorted from spleen or lymph node cells, taken before transplant. This TCR derives from a human donor who was the organ donor for an intestinal transplant.

The CDR3 loop is CASSIGPSGEKLFF. CDR3 DNA sequence: TGTGCCAGTAGTATTGGTCCCTCAGGAGAAAAACTGTTTTTT. The chain combines TRBV19 with TRBJ1-4; D gene uncertain. The V gene's germline CDR1 is LNHDA and CDR2 SQIVND (reference sequence). V lost 3 bases and J 8 bases, leaving 13 bases between the germline ends. The CDR3 is made up of 14 amino acids.